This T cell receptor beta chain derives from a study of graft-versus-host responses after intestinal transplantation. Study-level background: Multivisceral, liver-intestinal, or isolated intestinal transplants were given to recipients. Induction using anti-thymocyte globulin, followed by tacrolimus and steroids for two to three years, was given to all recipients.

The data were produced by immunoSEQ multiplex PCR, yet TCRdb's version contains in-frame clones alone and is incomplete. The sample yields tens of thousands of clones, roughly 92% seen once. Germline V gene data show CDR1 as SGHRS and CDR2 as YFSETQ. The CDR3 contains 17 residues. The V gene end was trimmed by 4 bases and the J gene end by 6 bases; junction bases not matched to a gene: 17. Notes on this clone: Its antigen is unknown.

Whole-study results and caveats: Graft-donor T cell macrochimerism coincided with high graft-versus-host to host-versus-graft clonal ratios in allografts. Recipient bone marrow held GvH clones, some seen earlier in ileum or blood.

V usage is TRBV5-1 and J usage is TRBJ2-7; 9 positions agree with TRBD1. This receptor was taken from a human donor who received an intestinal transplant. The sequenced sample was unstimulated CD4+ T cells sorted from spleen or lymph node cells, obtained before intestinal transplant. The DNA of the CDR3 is TGCGCCAGCAGCCCAAACTTCCGGGACAGGGTTTTATCCGAGCAGTACTTC. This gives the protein CASSPNFRDRVLSEQYF.